This T cell receptor (beta chain) was sequenced for a study of T cell changes during pregnancy in multiple sclerosis. Profiling relied on immunoSEQ multiplex PCR, and the TCRdb table lists in-frame clones only, not all of them. The sample carries around 100,000 clones, approximately 94% recorded once. With V trimmed by 1 base and J by 6 bases, 7 bases remained unmatched. The CDR3 is made up of 16 amino acids. Germline lookup yields CDR1 SGHRS and CDR2 YFSETQ. V and J are TRBV5-1 and TRBJ2-1, with 10 bases aligning to TRBD2. The specimen was peripheral blood, collected before pregnancy. The TCR was taken from a female donor with multiple sclerosis, enrolled in a pregnancy study. The CDR3 loop reads CASSLPLAGVSNEQFF. The DNA of the CDR3 is TGCGCCAGCAGCTTGCCCCTAGCGGGAGTCTCCAATGAGCAGTTCTTC.